This section outlines one T cell receptor (beta chain) sequence together with its context. CDR3 length: 16 residues. Unmatched junction bases numbered 11, after V lost 4 bases and J lost 7 bases. Germline assignment: CDR1 MNHEY and CDR2 SVGAGI. The sample comes from a study of a mutant IDH1 vaccine in newly diagnosed glioma. Time point indicated: baseline, week 1 (first vaccination visit). As for treatment: pre-vaccination baseline after standard-of-care therapy. Assay: immunoSEQ multiplex PCR; the TCRdb copy retains only in-frame clones and omits some. The table shows about 69,000 clones, with about 86% occurring only once.

Here the sequenced sample was PBMCs, taken from a glioma patient treated with radiotherapy, temozolomide or both. The clonotype comes from a man aged 25 to 40 with glioma. This rearrangement joins TRBV6-5 to TRBJ2-1; 9 bases line up with TRBD1. The CDR3 here is CASSFKPGQGGNEQFF. In DNA form, the CDR3 reads TGTGCCAGCAGTTTCAAACCGGGACAGGGTGGTAATGAGCAGTTCTTC.